This T cell receptor (beta chain) was identified during a study of radiotherapy plus CTLA-4 blockade in lung cancer. About the research overall: Among enrolled patients, under 20% responded and 31% achieved disease control.

The CDR3 has 15 amino acids. Germline assignment: CDR1 LNHNV and CDR2 YYDKDF (reference sequence). V lost 7 bases and J 4 bases, leaving 17 bases between the germline ends. General study findings and limits: In blood, after radiotherapy plus ipilimumab, tumor-derived TCR clones expanded. Reports state that early shifts in blood T cell clones, with interferon-beta, best predicted response.

A few counts support this clone. Its antigen remains unknown. Those with chemo-refractory metastatic non-small-cell lung cancer were treated with focal radiation combined with CTLA-4 blockade using ipilimumab. TCRdb's copy holds only in-frame clones and misses some; the assay was immunoSEQ multiplex PCR. The sample consists of 95,000 to 150,000 clones, approximately 90% of them appearing once. The source of this sequence is a human donor with non-small cell lung cancer that progressed on radiotherapy plus ipilimumab. The V call is TRBV15, the J call TRBJ1-5; D not certain. Sequences were derived from peripheral blood, sampled from a patient treated with radiotherapy plus ipilimumab. DNA of the CDR3: TGTGCCACCACCCAGCGTTGGGGTCTGAATCAGCCCCAGCATTTT. The encoded protein is CATTQRWGLNQPQHF.